Shown below are 29 T cell receptor beta chains from a single sample sequenced in a study of blood T cell repertoires in COVID-19. TCRdb keeps only in-frame clones here, not all; method: immunoSEQ multiplex PCR. The repertoire holds 250,000 to 300,000 clones, around 90% seen once, with around 0.92% in the top ten. The sample taken for sequencing was PBMCs or T cells enriched from blood (not recorded which). The origin of the receptors is a woman under 40 who had recovered from COVID-19.

This clone was found a few times. The rearrangement joins TRBV7-9 to TRBJ2-7; D is undetermined. This CDR3 region has 12 residues. The V end was cut by 4 bases, the J end by 6 bases, with 10 bases between. Germline CDR1 SEHNR, CDR2 FQNEAQ (reference sequence). CDR3 region: CASSSTSLEQYF. The CDR3 nucleotides read TGTGCCAGCAGCTCTACCTCCCTCGAGCAGTACTTC.

The rearrangement joins TRBV5-1 to TRBJ2-7, with D possibly matching TRBD1 (6 bases). CDR3 length: 15 amino acids. Trimming took 0 bases from V and 2 from J, leaving 12 bases between them. The germline gives CDR1 SGHRS, CDR2 YFSETQ. The chain's CDR3 is CASSLDWDIAYEQYF. The CDR3 DNA is TGCGCCAGCAGCTTGGACTGGGACATCGCCTACGAGCAGTACTTC.

V and J are TRBV5-6 and TRBJ1-2, with 7 bases that match TRBD1. Unmatched junction bases numbered 8, after V lost 4 bases and J lost 2 bases. From germline, CDR1 is SGHDT and CDR2 YYEEEE. The CDR3 spans 15 residues. The CDR3 here is CASSNKPGGNYGYTF. The CDR3 region has the DNA TGTGCCAGCAGCAATAAACCAGGGGGGAACTATGGCTACACCTTC.

The chain carries TRBV11-2 and TRBJ1-4; 8 bases map to TRBD1. CDR1 and CDR2 (germline): SGHAT, FQNNGV. The V gene end was trimmed by 4 bases and the J gene end by 8 bases; junction bases not matched to a gene: 3. The CDR3 is 13 amino acids. Here the CDR3 reads CASSYQGAEKLFF. For the CDR3, the DNA is TGTGCCAGCAGCTATCAGGGGGCAGAAAAACTGTTTTTT.

This clone was recorded only once. J is TRBJ2-1 and V is TRBV5-3; D might be TRBD2 (5 bases). TRBV5-3 counts as an open reading frame of uncertain function. Trimming shortened V by 5 bases and J by 5 bases, and 17 bases separated the two germline ends. This CDR3 comprises 15 residues. In DNA, the CDR3 is TGTGCCAGAAGGCGCCCCCGAACCGGGGACAATGAGCAGTTCTTC. This sequence encodes CARRRPRTGDNEQFF.

V is TRBV27 and J is TRBJ1-1; D unresolved. Trimming removed 3 bases from V and 5 bases from J, with 16 bases in between. The CDR3 consists of 15 residues. Germline loops: CDR1 MNHEY, CDR2 SMNVEV (reference sequence). The DNA for the CDR3 is TGTGCCAGCAGTTTTTTGTCTACCGGAGAGACTGAAGCTTTCTTT. Translating it yields CASSFLSTGETEAFF.

Comments on this clone: Germline is not matched at one junction end, which may reflect a read error. This chain connects TRBV12-3 or TRBV12-4 to TRBJ1-2; 7 nucleotides match TRBD1. CDR3 length: 13 residues. The DNA of the CDR3 is TGTGCCAGCAGTCGACAGGGAAACTATGGCTGCACCTTC. This encodes CASSRQGNYGCTF.

V gene TRBV9 combines with J gene TRBJ2-2, with TRBD2 matching over 8 bases. The CDR3 consists of 16 residues. With V trimmed by 0 bases and J by 4 bases, 5 bases remained unmatched. Germline lookup yields CDR1 SGDLS and CDR2 YYNGEE. As DNA, the CDR3 is TGTGCCAGCAGCGTAGCCGGGAGGGCCTTCACCGGGGAGCTGTTTTTT. Translated, it gives CASSVAGRAFTGELFF.

This clone came up a few times. The chain couples TRBV16 to TRBJ1-6; 7 nucleotides match TRBD1. The CDR3 runs to 14 residues. In germline, CDR1 is KGHSY, CDR2 FQNENV. The V gene end was trimmed by 1 base and the J gene end by 7 bases; junction bases not matched to a gene: 1. The CDR3 here is CASSQWTGNSPLHF. The CDR3 nucleotides read TGTGCCAGCAGCCAATGGACAGGAAATTCACCCCTCCACTTT.

This clone has only a few counts. This chain connects TRBV28 to TRBJ1-1; D call uncertain. The CDR3 length is 16 residues. Germline V gene sequence: CDR1 MDHEN, CDR2 SYDVKM. V lost 1 base and J 4 bases, leaving 16 bases between the germline ends. The CDR3 coding sequence is TGTGCCAGCAGTTTATTCGTCGCAGGAACAATCACTGAAGCTTTCTTT. This sequence encodes CASSLFVAGTITEAFF.

The rearrangement uses TRBV25-1 and TRBJ1-6; D is undetermined. This CDR3 spans 15 amino acids. Germline V lookup: CDR1 MGHDK, CDR2 SYGVNS. With 3 bases removed from V and 0 bases from J, the gap between germline ends came to 6 bases. CDR3 sequence: CASSDRDSYNSPLHF. In DNA form, the CDR3 reads TGTGCCAGCAGTGACCGGGACTCCTATAATTCACCCCTCCACTTT.

V usage is TRBV30 and J usage is TRBJ2-5; the match to TRBD2 covers 13 bases. The trim removed 5 bases at V and 14 bases at J, leaving 11 bases unmatched. The CDR3 is made up of 13 amino acids. Per germline, CDR1 GTSNPN and CDR2 SVGIG (reference sequence). The CDR3 DNA follows: TGTGCCTGGGCCGGGACTAGCGGGACCCTCGGATACTTC. Its protein product is CAWAGTSGTLGYF.

The rearrangement links TRBV4-1 to TRBJ1-3; D not resolved. The CDR3 is made up of 14 amino acids. CDR1 and CDR2 (germline): MGHRA, YSYEKL. V lost 2 bases and J 2 bases, leaving 7 bases between the germline ends. The CDR3 spells CASSQLFPGNTIYF. DNA for the CDR3: TGCGCCAGCAGCCAACTATTTCCTGGAAACACCATATATTTT.

This sequence joins TRBV18 and TRBJ1-1, with 7 bases matching TRBD1. J was trimmed by 4 bases and V by 4 bases; bases with no gene match: 18. CDR1 KGHSH and CDR2 LQKENI come from the germline V gene. The CDR3 length is 18 residues. This chain's CDR3 is CASSLLKQGTGTFTEAFF. The DNA for the CDR3 is TGTGCCAGCTCACTATTAAAACAGGGGACCGGAACTTTCACTGAAGCTTTCTTT.

J is TRBJ1-2 and V is TRBV5-1; 8 bases are a match to TRBD1. The V gene end was trimmed by 0 bases and the J gene end by 4 bases; junction bases not matched to a gene: 14. This CDR3 has 18 residues. Germline-derived CDR1 and CDR2 are SGHRS and YFSETQ. CDR3 DNA sequence: TGCGCCAGCAGCTTGGGTTGGGGACAGGCTGCAAACATCTATGGCTACACCTTC. Its protein is CASSLGWGQAANIYGYTF. Complete variable domain (other parts from reference TRBV5-1 and TRBJ1-2): KAGVTQTPRYLIKTRGQQVTLSCSPISGHRSVSWYQQTPGQGLQFLFEYFSETQRNKGNFPGRFSGRQFSNSRSEMNVSTLELGDSALYLCASSLGWGQAANIYGYTFGSGTRLTVV.

This clone was recorded only once. The CDR3 bases are TGCGCCAGCAGCCAAGATCGAAACAGGGACCCTGGCTACACCTTC. It translates to CASSQDRNRDPGYTF. This sequence joins TRBV4-1 and TRBJ1-2, with D perhaps TRBD1 (6 bases). Trimming stripped 0 bases from V and 7 bases from J, with 15 bases between. This CDR3 spans 15 amino acids. Germline V gene sequence: CDR1 MGHRA, CDR2 YSYEKL.

The rearrangement joins TRBV19 to TRBJ1-6; 7 nucleotides match TRBD1. In germline, CDR1 is LNHDA, CDR2 SQIVND (reference sequence). The CDR3 has 16 amino acids. Trimming took 6 bases from V and 10 from J; bases not matched to a gene: 15. In DNA, the CDR3 is TGTGCCAGTAGCCCAAACAAACAGGGGTTTGGGTCACCCCTCCACTTT. It translates to CASSPNKQGFGSPLHF.

The chain couples TRBV9 to TRBJ2-2; D is unclear. Trimming took off 3 bases at V and 2 bases at J, with 5 bases between the two ends. The CDR3 totals 13 residues. Looked up from germline, CDR1 is SGDLS and CDR2 is YYNGEE. CDR3 residues: CASSGENTGELFF. The DNA of the CDR3 is TGTGCCAGCAGCGGAGAAAACACCGGGGAGCTGTTTTTT.

The gene calls are TRBV5-1 and TRBJ2-5, with a tentative D call TRBD1 (5 bases). V dropped 0 bases and J dropped 5 bases, with 17 bases sitting between them. Germline CDR1 SGHRS, CDR2 YFSETQ. The CDR3 consists of 16 residues. As DNA, the CDR3 is TGCGCCAGCAGCTTGGGGGCAGGGAATATGGGGGAGACCCAGTACTTC. Translated: CASSLGAGNMGETQYF. Filled out from reference TRBV5-1 and TRBJ2-5, the complete variable domain reads KAGVTQTPRYLIKTRGQQVTLSCSPISGHRSVSWYQQTPGQGLQFLFEYFSETQRNKGNFPGRFSGRQFSNSRSEMNVSTLELGDSALYLCASSLGAGNMGETQYFGPGTRLLVL.

This clone appeared once. DNA of the CDR3: TGTGCCAGCAGCCAAGAGGAGGGTAGCGAGGACTACGAGCAGTACTTC. Translated: CASSQEEGSEDYEQYF. V and J are TRBV4-2 and TRBJ2-7; tentatively, D is TRBD2 (6 bases). CDR1 and CDR2 (germline): LGHNA, YNFKEQ. The CDR3 is 16 residues long. Trimming cost V 0 bases and J 3 bases, with 15 bases left between them.

The rearrangement uses TRBV10-2 and TRBJ1-5; a possible D gene is TRBD1 (5 bases). Germline V gives CDR1 WSHSY, CDR2 SAAADI. The CDR3 consists of 14 residues. V lost 3 bases, J lost 4 bases, and 10 bases lay in between. This chain's CDR3 is CASSDTDINQPQHF. The CDR3 nucleotides are TGCGCCAGCAGTGATACGGACATTAATCAGCCCCAGCATTTT.

With respect to this clone: At one boundary the junction diverges from the germline segment, which might be a read error. The chain employs TRBV28 and TRBJ1-6, with unresolved D. Germline loops: CDR1 MDHEN, CDR2 SYDVKM. The CDR3 has 12 residues. The CDR3 DNA is TGTGCCAGCAGTCCCCTTGACCCCGGCGGATACTTT. Translated, it gives CASSPLDPGGYF.

V usage is TRBV28 and J usage is TRBJ1-2; possible D gene TRBD1, 6 bases. There are 15 residues in the CDR3. Trimming left V 2 bases short and J 4 bases short, with 14 bases between. The germline V gene encodes CDR1 MDHEN and CDR2 SYDVKM. CDR3 protein: CASSLGGQWGYGYTF. The CDR3 DNA is TGTGCCAGCAGTTTAGGTGGACAGTGGGGCTATGGCTACACCTTC.

The V gene is TRBV30, the J gene TRBJ2-1; 9 bases align to TRBD2. Trimming cost V 7 bases and J 7 bases; bases outside gene matches: 11. The CDR3 extends over 14 amino acids. Germline V gene data show CDR1 as GTSNPN and CDR2 as SVGIG (reference sequence). In DNA form, the CDR3 reads TGTGCCTCCCTAGCGGGGCGCTTCCCTAATGAGCAGTTCTTC. Amino acids: CASLAGRFPNEQFF.

The chain recombines TRBV9 with TRBJ1-4; no clear D gene. The V gene lost 2 bases and the J gene lost 0 bases, with 8 bases spanning the gap. This CDR3 contains 15 residues. The germline CDR1 and CDR2 sequences are SGDLS and YYNGEE. Here the CDR3 DNA reads TGTGCCAGCAGCGTTTTGGCGGCAACTAATGAAAAACTGTTTTTT. It is translated as CASSVLAATNEKLFF.

This chain connects TRBV19 to TRBJ2-1; tentative D call: TRBD2 (5 bases). The V gene lost 3 bases and the J gene lost 2 bases, with 8 bases spanning the gap. The CDR3 extends over 14 amino acids. Germline CDR1 LNHDA, CDR2 SQIVND (reference sequence). The CDR3 protein is CASSISLAYNEQFF. In DNA form, the CDR3 reads TGTGCCAGTAGTATCTCACTAGCCTACAATGAGCAGTTCTTC.

The rearrangement uses TRBV6-2 or TRBV6-3 and TRBJ1-1, with D maybe TRBD1 (5 bases). CDR3 length: 14 residues. Germline V gene data show CDR1 as MNHEY and CDR2 as SVGEGT. The V end lost 5 bases, the J end lost 0 bases, and 10 bases lay between the germline ends. The CDR3 DNA reads TGTGCCAGCAGTCGACAGATACTGAACACTGAAGCTTTCTTT. It translates to CASSRQILNTEAFF.

The chain joins TRBV2 to TRBJ2-7, with no clear D. Germline loops: CDR1 SNHLY, CDR2 FYNNEI. Deletions cut 3 bases from V and 6 bases from J, with 15 bases between. The CDR3 is 14 amino acids. CDR3 bases: TGTGCCAGCAGTGATATGCAGGCTACCCTCGAGCAGTACTTC. It encodes CASSDMQATLEQYF.

The chain combines TRBV2 with TRBJ2-3, with D unclear. CDR3 size: 15 residues. V was clipped by 10 bases and J by 0 bases, with 17 bases between them. CDR1 SNHLY and CDR2 FYNNEI come from the germline V gene. CDR3 bases: TGTGCCAACCGTCCAGCCGAGACTAGCACAGATACGCAGTATTTT. It specifies CANRPAETSTDTQYF. Full variable domain (missing parts from reference TRBV2 and TRBJ2-3): EPEVTQTPSHQVTQMGQEVILRCVPISNHLYFYWYRQILGQKVEFLVSFYNNEISEKSEIFDDQFSVERPDGSNFTLKIRSTKLEDSAMYFCANRPAETSTDTQYFGPGTRLTVL.